A selection of T cell receptor beta chains follows, all from one sample in a study of OX40 agonist ivuxolimab in advanced cancers. Here immunoSEQ multiplex PCR was the method, and the copy in TCRdb shows in-frame clones only, minus some. The sample holds about 57,000 clones, over 80% seen once. The source was CD4+ or CD8+ T cells sorted from blood, collected in a trial of the OX40 agonist ivuxolimab. These receptors all stem from an adult with an advanced solid tumor such as melanoma, head and neck, liver or kidney cancer. The CDR3 runs from the conserved cysteine through the conserved F or W. Each record gives: V gene, D gene, clone size, J gene, CDR3 protein, CDR3 DNA. A D gene is named only where the DNA matches it firmly. The size of a clone is reported for some rows only, either as once, few or many, or as a class for expanded clones.

>TRBV19|.|.|TRBJ2-2
CASSMRANTGELFF
TGTGCCAGTAGTATGAGGGCTAACACCGGGGAGCTGTTTTTT
>TRBV10-3|TRBD2|few|TRBJ2-3
CAIGTSGGTDTQYF
TGTGCCATCGGGACTAGCGGTGGCACAGATACGCAGTATTTT
>TRBV29-1|.|once|TRBJ1-1
CSVRWGGKGTEAFF
TGCAGCGTTCGGTGGGGGGGCAAGGGCACTGAAGCTTTCTTT
>TRBV9|.|.|TRBJ2-5
CASSGIGLGQETQYF
TGTGCCAGCAGCGGTATCGGTTTGGGCCAAGAGACCCAGTACTTC
>TRBV10-1|.|.|TRBJ2-3
CASSESDVTDTQYF
TGCGCCAGCAGTGAGTCGGACGTCACAGATACGCAGTATTTT
>TRBV7-2|TRBD1|.|TRBJ2-1
CASSPGQGGYNEQFF
TGTGCCAGCAGCCCGGGACAGGGGGGGTACAATGAGCAGTTCTTC
>TRBV6-6|.|.|TRBJ2-7
CASSYSQGAYEQYF
TGTGCCAGCAGTTATTCGCAGGGAGCCTACGAGCAGTACTTC
>TRBV4-1|.|.|TRBJ2-7
CASSQVGGSSYEQYF
TGCGCCAGCAGCCAAGTAGGTGGGAGCTCTTACGAGCAGTACTTC
>TRBV9|.|.|TRBJ2-2
CASSATRAVGELFF
TGTGCCAGCAGCGCGACTAGAGCTGTCGGGGAGCTGTTTTTT
>TRBV21-1|.|.|TRBJ1-1
CASSKDRNTEAFF
TGTGCCAGCAGCAAAGACAGGAACACTGAAGCTTTCTTT
>TRBV9|.|medium-sized|TRBJ2-7
CASSVAGEMGTPEQYF
TGTGCCAGCAGCGTAGCTGGGGAGATGGGAACTCCCGAGCAGTACTTC
>TRBV7-3|.|once|TRBJ2-3
CASSQSPNVGADTQYF
TGTGCCAGCAGCCAAAGTCCTAACGTGGGCGCAGATACGCAGTATTTT
>TRBV11-2|TRBD2|.|TRBJ2-2
CASSRTSGYGNTGELFF
TGTGCCAGCAGCCGGACTAGCGGGTATGGAAACACCGGGGAGCTGTTTTTT
>TRBV5-6|.|few|TRBJ2-7
CASSSLSEGLYEQYF
TGTGCCAGCAGCTCACTTTCGGAGGGCCTCTACGAGCAGTACTTC
>TRBV18|.|few|TRBJ2-7
CASSPDNVPYEQYF
TGTGCCAGCTCACCGGACAATGTCCCCTACGAGCAGTACTTC
>TRBV28|.|.|TRBJ2-7
CASTSIGSTYEQYF
TGTGCCAGCACGTCGATTGGCAGTACCTACGAGCAGTACTTC
>TRBV6-5|.|few|TRBJ2-7
CASSYSINQAYEQYF
TGTGCCAGCAGTTACTCGATTAACCAGGCCTACGAGCAGTACTTC
>TRBV28|.|.|TRBJ1-2
CASSLMAGGNYGYTF
TGTGCCAGCAGTTTAATGGCGGGGGGGAACTATGGCTACACCTTC
>TRBV28|TRBD1|.|TRBJ1-1
CASSHGTGGLGAFF
TGTGCCAGCAGCCACGGGACAGGGGGCTTGGGAGCTTTCTTT
>TRBV2|.|.|TRBJ1-1
CASSVLTAEAFF
TGTGCCAGCAGTGTATTGACGGCTGAAGCTTTCTTT
>TRBV14|.|.|TRBJ2-1
CASSHLNRDEQFF
TGTGCCAGCAGCCACCTAAACAGGGATGAGCAGTTCTTC
>TRBV7-2|TRBD2|.|TRBJ2-7
CASSRGGHYEQYF
TGTGCCAGCAGCCGCGGGGGGCACTACGAGCAGTACTTC
>TRBV7-3|.|.|TRBJ1-2
CASSLGAGDGYTF
TGTGCCAGCAGCTTAGGGGCAGGGGATGGCTACACCTTC
>TRBV19|TRBD1|.|TRBJ2-3
CASTTKTGGGADTQYF
TGTGCCAGTACTACTAAAACAGGGGGCGGCGCAGATACGCAGTATTTT
>TRBV2|.|.|TRBJ2-2
CASSVRRTGELFF
TGTGCCAGCAGTGTACGGCGGACCGGGGAGCTGTTTTTT
>TRBV4-1|.|.|TRBJ1-4
CASSQPDPRGEKLFF
TGCGCCAGCAGCCAACCGGACCCCCGGGGTGAAAAACTGTTTTTT
>TRBV7-9|.|.|TRBJ1-3
CASSSVEPGSGNTIYF
TGTGCCAGCAGCTCCGTGGAGCCAGGCTCTGGAAACACCATATATTTT
>TRBV9|.|.|TRBJ2-3
CASSVVRGHTDTQYF
TGTGCCAGCAGCGTAGTGAGGGGACACACAGATACGCAGTATTTT
>TRBV12-5|.|.|TRBJ1-5
CAREGGRRLCNQPQHF
TGTGCTAGGGAGGGAGGGCGGAGGCTTTGCAATCAGCCCCAGCATTTT
>TRBV10-2|.|.|TRBJ1-1
CASSEGDNTEAFF
TGCGCCAGCAGTGAGGGGGACAACACTGAAGCTTTCTTT
>TRBV18|.|.|TRBJ2-5
CASSPTYQETQYF
TGTGCCAGCTCACCAACATATCAAGAGACCCAGTACTTC
>TRBV5-8|.|.|TRBJ2-7
CASSSRLVEQYF
TGTGCCAGCAGCTCCCGTCTTGTCGAGCAGTACTTC
>TRBV11-2|TRBD2|once|TRBJ2-1
CASSTMTSGRNEQFF
TGTGCCAGCAGCACGATGACTAGCGGGAGGAATGAGCAGTTCTTC
>TRBV28|TRBD1|.|TRBJ2-7
CASSLEGTGYDEQYF
TGTGCCAGCAGTTTAGAGGGGACAGGGTACGACGAGCAGTACTTC
>TRBV11-1|TRBD2|.|TRBJ2-7
CASSSGGGGSYEQYF
TGTGCCAGCAGCTCCGGCGGGGGAGGCTCCTACGAGCAGTACTTC
>TRBV28|.|.|TRBJ2-5
CASSFAAWPRDTPQETQYF
TGTGCCAGCAGTTTCGCGGCCTGGCCCCGGGACACTCCCCAAGAGACCCAGTACTTC
>TRBV6-5|.|.|TRBJ1-1
CASSYEEGGTEAFF
TGTGCCAGCAGTTACGAGGAGGGTGGCACTGAAGCTTTCTTT
>TRBV19|TRBD2|.|TRBJ2-5
CASSTRMAGGQETQYF
TGTGCCAGTAGTACCCGAATGGCGGGGGGACAAGAGACCCAGTACTTC
>TRBV7-3|TRBD1|.|TRBJ2-1
CASSSGTGRTEQFF
TGTGCCAGCAGCTCCGGGACAGGGAGGACGGAGCAGTTCTTC
>TRBV19|.|.|TRBJ1-5
CASSIFGGVNNQPQHF
TGTGCCAGTAGTATTTTCGGGGGGGTGAACAATCAGCCCCAGCATTTT
>TRBV5-4|TRBD1|.|TRBJ2-7
CASSPSWDSEQYF
TGTGCCAGCAGTCCGAGTTGGGACAGCGAGCAGTACTTC
>TRBV7-2|TRBD2|few|TRBJ2-1
CASSLVAGGEQFF
TGTGCCAGCAGCTTAGTAGCGGGAGGTGAGCAGTTCTTC
>TRBV14|.|.|TRBJ2-1
CASSLNGPYNEQFF
TGTGCCAGCAGCCTCAACGGGCCTTACAATGAGCAGTTCTTC
>TRBV27|.|.|TRBJ1-6
CASSLGGSYNSPLHF
TGTGCCAGCAGTTTGGGCGGTTCCTATAATTCACCCCTCCACTTT
>TRBV4-1|TRBD1|once|TRBJ2-2
CASSLKWGATGGDTGELFF
TGCGCCAGCAGCCTCAAGTGGGGGGCCACAGGGGGCGACACCGGGGAGCTGTTTTTT
>TRBV10-3|.|.|TRBJ2-7
CAIGTAGRGAYEQYF
TGTGCCATCGGCACGGCAGGCCGGGGCGCTTACGAGCAGTACTTC
>TRBV7-2|.|.|TRBJ2-7
CASSFPGGQYEQYF
TGTGCCAGCAGCTTTCCCGGGGGGCAGTACGAGCAGTACTTC
>TRBV7-2|.|.|TRBJ1-6
CASSFSNSPLHF
TGTGCCAGCAGCTTTAGTAATTCACCCCTCCACTTT
>TRBV9|TRBD1|once|TRBJ2-1
CASSAQGTVYNEQFF
TGTGCCAGCAGCGCCCAAGGGACAGTCTACAATGAGCAGTTCTTC
>TRBV5-1|.|once|TRBJ2-1
CASCFGTHGEQFF
TGCGCCAGCTGCTTCGGGACTCACGGTGAGCAGTTCTTC
>TRBV19|TRBD2|.|TRBJ2-7
CASSRTSAYSYEQYF
TGTGCCAGTAGTAGGACTAGCGCCTACTCCTACGAGCAGTACTTC
>TRBV5-6|.|.|TRBJ1-1
CASSFGRETEAFF
TGTGCCAGCAGCTTTGGGAGAGAGACTGAAGCTTTCTTT
>TRBV7-9|TRBD2|.|TRBJ2-5
CASSLGLAGDLETQYF
TGTGCCAGCAGCTTGGGTCTAGCGGGAGATCTGGAGACCCAGTACTTC